This TCR beta chain came from a study of beta chain features in type 1 diabetes. Overall study: Over all samples combined, about 99,000,000 sorted cells were examined. General study findings and limits: All four CD4+ subsets of Type 1 diabetes patients contained TCRB CDR3s that were moderately but significantly shorter.

Points on this clone: What it binds is unknown.

The V gene's germline CDR1 is MNHNS and CDR2 SASEGT. V was clipped by 5 bases and J by 8 bases, with 21 bases between them. This CDR3 contains 15 residues. Since all of the isolated RNA was reverse transcribed, expressed TCRB transcripts were what got sequenced. Assay used: immunoSEQ multiplex PCR; TCRdb lists only in-frame clones, some missing. The sample lists 550,000 to 850,000 clones, 10% to 15% seen once, with approximately 0.022% in the top ten. Staining for CD45RO/CCR7/CD25/CD127/CD95/CD27 allowed sorting of CD4+ naive, central memory, regulatory and stem cell-like memory cells. Sequencing was carried out using naive CD4+ T cells from blood. The chain combines TRBV6-1 with TRBJ1-2; tentative D call: TRBD1 (6 bases). This clonotype was sampled from a man younger than 35 with type 1 diabetes. CDR3 sequence (DNA): TGTGCCAGCAGTCTAGGTGACGGGACATTGTCCGGCTACACCTTC. This encodes CASSLGDGTLSGYTF.